This T cell receptor (beta chain) came from a study of OX40 agonist ivuxolimab in advanced cancers. This clone was picked up one time. The V end was cut by 4 bases, the J end by 4 bases, with 7 bases between. The germline V gene has CDR1 MNHNS and CDR2 SASEGT. There are 12 residues in the CDR3. TCRdb's table, derived via immunoSEQ multiplex PCR, lists solely in-frame clones and lacks some. The table includes about 16,000 clones, around 84% detected once. This chain joins TRBV6-1 and TRBJ1-2; unclear D gene. This clonotype was sampled from an adult with an advanced solid tumor such as melanoma, head and neck, liver or kidney cancer. The material sequenced was CD4+ or CD8+ T cells sorted from blood, taken in a trial of the OX40 agonist ivuxolimab. CDR3 bases: TGTGCCAGCAGTGTTCGATCCTATGGCTACACCTTC. Encoded protein: CASSVRSYGYTF.